This is a list of T cell receptor beta chains from one sample in a study of blood T cell repertoires in COVID-19. Generated by immunoSEQ multiplex PCR, the TCRdb table keeps only in-frame clones and is missing some. Altogether under 75,000 clones are present, 70% to 90% being singletons, with the ten largest covering around 18%. Sequencing was carried out using peripheral blood. The receptors were gathered from a woman aged 80 or older with active COVID-19. Each CDR3 is given with its conserved first and last residue. A D gene is named only where the DNA matches it firmly. Size tells how often a clone was seen (once, few, many) or the class of an expanded clone, and some rows leave it out.

d_call	j_call	v_call	clone_size	cdr3_aa	cdr3_nt
TRBD1	TRBJ1-5	TRBV7-2	once	CASSVQGVGDQPQHF	TGTGCCAGCAGCGTACAGGGGGTGGGCGATCAGCCCCAGCATTTT
TRBD2	TRBJ2-1	TRBV5-8	once	CASSLFWSGADYNEQFF	TGTGCCAGCAGCTTGTTTTGGAGCGGGGCCGACTACAATGAGCAGTTCTTC
TRBD2	TRBJ2-7	TRBV7-2	-	CASSKASGGVSYEQYF	TGTGCCAGCAGCAAAGCTAGCGGGGGGGTCTCCTACGAGCAGTACTTC
TRBD2	TRBJ2-1	TRBV5-4	-	CASSWGLAGTYNEQFF	TGTGCCAGCAGCTGGGGTCTAGCGGGGACCTACAATGAGCAGTTCTTC
TRBD1	TRBJ1-1	TRBV18	-	CASSRGRQGNTEAFF	TGTGCCAGCTCACGAGGCCGACAGGGGAACACTGAAGCTTTCTTT
-	TRBJ2-3	TRBV28	-	CASTPDFRGTDTQYF	TGTGCCAGCACCCCAGACTTCAGGGGCACAGATACGCAGTATTTT
TRBD1	TRBJ2-7	TRBV19	-	CASSISTGGNEQYF	TGTGCCAGTAGTATTTCGACAGGGGGCAACGAGCAGTACTTC
-	TRBJ2-2	TRBV19	-	CASTPHGAENTGELFF	TGTGCCAGTACCCCACATGGGGCGGAGAACACCGGGGAGCTGTTTTTT
TRBD1	TRBJ2-2	TRBV5-4	-	CASSRGGQGTGELFF	TGTGCCAGCAGCCGTGGGGGACAGGGCACCGGGGAGCTGTTTTTT
-	TRBJ2-1	TRBV6-2/TRBV6-3	-	CASSYSPGTPYNEQFF	TGTGCCAGCAGTTACTCACCGGGGACTCCCTACAATGAGCAGTTCTTC
TRBD2	TRBJ2-3	TRBV5-1	-	CASSSGLAGFPDTQYF	TGCGCCAGCAGCTCCGGACTAGCGGGGTTCCCAGATACGCAGTATTTT
TRBD1	TRBJ2-2	TRBV6-2/TRBV6-3	-	CASSPQGTNTGELFF	TGTGCCAGCAGTCCACAGGGGACGAACACCGGGGAGCTGTTTTTT
TRBD2	TRBJ2-5	TRBV5-6	-	CASSSLAGGQTQYF	TGTGCCAGCAGCTCCCTAGCGGGGGGGCAGACCCAGTACTTC
TRBD2	TRBJ2-3	TRBV4-1	-	CASSRLAGGTDTQYF	TGCGCCAGCAGCCGACTAGCGGGGGGCACAGATACGCAGTATTTT
TRBD2	TRBJ2-2	TRBV5-1	-	CASSSGQGGLAGFTGELFF	TGCGCCAGCAGCTCGGGACAGGGCGGACTAGCGGGCTTCACCGGGGAGCTGTTTTTT
TRBD1	TRBJ1-2	TRBV3-1/TRBV3-2	once	CASSPGQGLAGYTF	TGTGCCAGCAGCCCGGGACAGGGGCTCGCTGGCTACACCTTC
-	TRBJ2-5	TRBV18	once	CASSPQGGLQETQYF	TGTGCCAGCTCACCCCAGGGGGGACTTCAAGAGACCCAGTACTTC
-	TRBJ1-6	TRBV19	-	CASSPGLTYNSPLHF	TGTGCCAGTAGTCCAGGACTTACCTATAATTCACCCCTCCACTTT
-	TRBJ2-7	TRBV10-3	few	CAISLAGTPAPDEQYF	TGTGCCATCAGCCTCGCGGGGACCCCGGCCCCCGACGAGCAGTACTTC
-	TRBJ1-1	TRBV7-9	-	CASSLGAGTEAFF	TGTGCCAGCAGCTTAGGGGCTGGCACTGAAGCTTTCTTT
-	TRBJ1-5	TRBV11-2	-	CASSSTTEQPQHF	TGTGCCAGCAGCTCGACGACAGAACAGCCCCAGCATTTT
-	TRBJ1-6	TRBV11-2	-	CASSFDGQSNSPLHF	TGTGCCAGCAGCTTTGACGGACAGTCCAATTCACCCCTCCACTTT
-	TRBJ1-2	TRBV6-2/TRBV6-3	-	CASSLTSNYGYTF	TGTGCCAGCAGCCTTACATCTAACTATGGCTACACCTTC
TRBD2	TRBJ2-5	TRBV5-6	-	CASSPTVSSGGAFQETQYF	TGTGCCAGCAGCCCGACCGTCTCTAGCGGGGGGGCTTTCCAAGAGACCCAGTACTTC
-	TRBJ2-7	TRBV3-1/TRBV3-2	-	CASSRRYEQYF	TGTGCCAGCAGCCGGCGGTACGAGCAGTACTTC
TRBD1	TRBJ2-7	TRBV30	-	CAWSQLRDRVGEQYF	TGTGCCTGGAGTCAGCTCCGGGACAGGGTGGGTGAGCAGTACTTC
TRBD1	TRBJ1-4	TRBV28	-	CASSPPMGQTTNEKLFF	TGTGCCAGCAGCCCCCCTATGGGACAGACAACTAATGAAAAACTGTTTTTT
-	TRBJ2-7	TRBV7-9	-	CASSPWGRGAYEQYF	TGTGCCAGCAGCCCCTGGGGCAGGGGCGCCTACGAGCAGTACTTC
-	TRBJ2-7	TRBV5-8	-	CASSLEGGYEQYF	TGTGCCAGCAGCTTGGAAGGGGGCTACGAGCAGTACTTC
-	TRBJ2-1	TRBV7-9	-	CASSGAGASYNEQFF	TGTGCCAGCAGCGGGGCGGGGGCCTCCTACAATGAGCAGTTCTTC
TRBD1	TRBJ1-3	TRBV30	-	CAWSRGTGFGNTIYF	TGTGCCTGGAGTCGCGGGACAGGGTTTGGAAACACCATATATTTT
TRBD2	TRBJ2-1	TRBV12-5	-	CASGLDGSSGVNEQFF	TGTGCTAGTGGTTTGGACGGGTCTAGCGGGGTCAATGAGCAGTTCTTC
TRBD1	TRBJ1-1	TRBV11-2	-	CASSSPQGANTEAFF	TGTGCCAGCAGCTCCCCACAGGGGGCGAACACTGAAGCTTTCTTT
TRBD1	TRBJ1-6	TRBV19	once	CASGGQGDPLHF	TGTGCCAGTGGGGGACAGGGTGACCCCCTCCACTTT
-	TRBJ1-5	TRBV6-6	once	CASSYTGDGQPQHF	TGTGCCAGCAGTTACACGGGGGATGGTCAGCCCCAGCATTTT
-	TRBJ2-1	TRBV28	-	CASSLTDSIVNEQFF	TGTGCCAGCAGTCTAACCGACAGCATCGTTAATGAGCAGTTCTTC
-	TRBJ1-1	TRBV7-9	few	CASSPPGGINTEAFF	TGTGCCAGCAGCCCGCCCGGAGGGATCAACACTGAAGCTTTCTTT
TRBD1	TRBJ2-7	TRBV30	-	CAWRAPGQGFASDNEQYF	TGTGCCTGGAGGGCCCCGGGACAGGGCTTCGCTAGCGACAACGAGCAGTACTTC
TRBD2	TRBJ2-1	TRBV15	few	CATLDGGSYNEQFF	TGTGCCACCCTGGACGGGGGGTCCTACAATGAGCAGTTCTTC
-	TRBJ1-2	TRBV6-2/TRBV6-3	-	CASSYLGKYGYTF	TGTGCCAGCAGTTACCTCGGGAAGTATGGCTACACCTTC
-	TRBJ2-7	TRBV7-8	few	CASSARPGVYEQYF	TGTGCCAGCAGCGCTCGCCCGGGGGTCTACGAGCAGTACTTC
-	TRBJ1-2	TRBV10-3	-	CAISEKGLAYGYTF	TGTGCCATCAGTGAAAAGGGACTCGCCTATGGCTACACCTTC
-	TRBJ1-5	TRBV19	-	CASSPGGDGLGFAPQHF	TGTGCCAGTAGTCCGGGGGGGGACGGACTGGGATTCGCGCCCCAGCATTTT
-	TRBJ1-5	TRBV19	-	CASTRDNSLQPQHF	TGTGCCAGTACCAGAGACAATTCTCTTCAGCCCCAGCATTTT
-	TRBJ2-7	TRBV7-9	-	CASSLGPTKEQYF	TGTGCCAGCAGCTTAGGACCGACAAAGGAGCAGTACTTC
-	TRBJ2-5	TRBV6-6	once	CASSYSGIQETQYF	TGTGCCAGCAGTTACTCCGGGATCCAAGAGACCCAGTACTTC
-	TRBJ1-5	TRBV10-2	-	CASSSNGGNQPQHF	TGCGCCAGCAGTTCGAACGGGGGAAATCAGCCCCAGCATTTT
-	TRBJ2-2	TRBV2	-	CASSEVRKDTGELFF	TGTGCCAGCAGTGAAGTCAGGAAGGACACCGGGGAGCTGTTTTTT
-	TRBJ2-6	TRBV9	-	CASSVGTSGANVLTF	TGTGCCAGCAGCGTTGGCACCTCTGGGGCCAACGTCCTGACTTTC
TRBD1	TRBJ2-5	TRBV6-5	-	CASSRTGLSETQYF	TGTGCCAGCAGTCGGACAGGGTTGAGTGAGACCCAGTACTTC
TRBD2	TRBJ2-5	TRBV5-4	-	CASSSVAGGVKETQYF	TGTGCCAGCAGCTCTGTAGCGGGGGGCGTGAAAGAGACCCAGTACTTC
-	TRBJ2-5	TRBV28	once	CASSGRQWTYQETQYF	TGTGCCAGCAGTGGGCGACAGTGGACGTACCAAGAGACCCAGTACTTC
-	TRBJ2-2	TRBV30	-	CAWNSFNTGELFF	TGTGCCTGGAATTCGTTTAACACCGGGGAGCTGTTTTTT